Sequencing of this T cell receptor (beta chain) was carried out in a study of regulatory T cells in long-lasting Graves disease. Study-level results: Persistent patients shared more public clonotypes (roughly 3,000) than newly diagnosed patients (approximately 1,000).

According to the study, TCR beta libraries were built with iRepertoire HTBI primers and CDR3-region Arm-PCR. TCRdb re-called the multiplex PCR reads with MiXCR, one entry per CDR3 protein. The profile shows roughly 520,000 distinct CDR3 sequences, around 12% of them singletons. This clonotype showed up many times. Its cognate antigen is unknown. This CDR3 region has 10 residues. CDR1 is DFQATT and CDR2 is SNEGSKA in the germline V gene (reference sequence). With 6 bases removed from V and 4 bases from J, the gap between germline ends came to 6 bases. Time point of the sample: newly diagnosed GD, antithyroid drugs for less than 3 months. PBMC-extracted RNA yielded the TCR library. The same data also contributed to another study, on T cells in Graves' hyperthyroidism and ophthalmopathy. That publication notes: Diagnosis rested on symptoms, serum thyroxine and TRAb, thyroid ultrasound, and orbital computed tomography. Expanded thyroid clonotypes (above 0.001) were mostly also found in blood.

Here the sequenced sample was peripheral blood mononuclear cells (PBMCs), taken at new diagnosis, from a patient treated with antithyroid drugs. This chain connects TRBV20-1 to TRBJ2-5, with D hard to call. This receptor was identified in a woman between 25 and 40 years old with Graves disease. The CDR3 nucleotides read TGCAGTGCCAGTATAGAGACCCAGTACTTC. Amino acids: CSASIETQYF.